Listed below are T cell receptor beta chains from one sample, sequenced in a study of cytomegalovirus exposure and HLA in healthy donors. Clones were read by immunoSEQ multiplex PCR, and TCRdb kept only the in-frame ones, dropping some. The profile shows under 200,000 clones, roughly three quarters of them singletons. The specimen was PBMCs. These receptors were obtained from a woman in her 50s in good health and CMV-seropositive. CDR3s include the opening cysteine and the closing phenylalanine or tryptophan. D genes are given only for firm matches. Clone size, where shown, is once, few, many, or a class for clones that have expanded.

J gene	V gene	CDR3 length	D gene	clone size	CDR3 protein	CDR3 DNA
TRBJ1-4	TRBV18	14	-	-	CASSPKGGVEKLFF	TGTGCCAGCTCACCAAAAGGAGGAGTTGAAAAACTGTTTTTT
TRBJ2-1	TRBV7-8	15	TRBD1	-	CASSSWTGRYNEQFF	TGTGCCAGCAGCTCTTGGACAGGACGCTACAATGAGCAGTTCTTC
TRBJ2-1	TRBV5-1	15	TRBD2	-	CASSLFAGGRNEQFF	TGCGCCAGCAGCTTGTTTGCGGGAGGGAGGAATGAGCAGTTCTTC
TRBJ1-2	TRBV30	14	-	-	CAWSVTTVNYGYTF	TGTGCCTGGAGTGTAACAACAGTTAACTATGGCTACACCTTC
TRBJ2-7	TRBV2	16	TRBD2	-	CASSVGVAGDSYEQYF	TGTGCCAGCAGTGTAGGAGTAGCGGGGGACTCCTACGAGCAGTACTTC
TRBJ2-7	TRBV11-2	16	TRBD2	-	CASSPRTSGASYEQYF	TGTGCCAGCAGCCCGCGGACTAGCGGGGCCTCCTACGAGCAGTACTTC
TRBJ2-1	TRBV9	13	TRBD1	-	CASSGDSYNEQFF	TGTGCCAGCAGCGGGGACAGCTACAATGAGCAGTTCTTC
TRBJ2-5	TRBV10-3	20	TRBD2	few	CAISERGQGLAVLYQETQYF	TGTGCCATCAGTGAGCGTGGGCAGGGACTAGCGGTTTTGTACCAAGAGACCCAGTACTTC
TRBJ1-1	TRBV7-8	13	-	few	CASSPRLSSCLIF	TGTGCCAGCAGCCCACGACTTTCGTCCTGTCTTATCTTT
TRBJ2-2	TRBV4-1	15	-	-	CASSQGRSNTGELFF	TGCGCCAGCAGCCAAGGGCGGTCGAACACCGGGGAGCTGTTTTTT
TRBJ1-2	TRBV27	14	-	-	CASRWGGANYGYTF	TGTGCCAGCAGATGGGGGGGGGCTAACTATGGCTACACCTTC
TRBJ1-5	TRBV5-5	15	-	-	CASSPTNRADQPQHF	TGTGCCAGCAGCCCGACCAACAGGGCGGATCAGCCCCAGCATTTT
TRBJ1-1	TRBV27	15	TRBD1	-	CASSSYGTENTEAFF	TGTGCCAGCAGTTCGTACGGGACAGAGAACACTGAAGCTTTCTTT
TRBJ2-5	TRBV7-7	13	-	-	CASSFWGPETQYF	TGTGCTAGCAGCTTTTGGGGCCCCGAGACCCAGTACTTC
TRBJ2-7	TRBV5-6	15	-	-	CASSAGRLSSYEQYF	TGTGCCAGCAGCGCCGGTCGATTGAGCTCCTACGAGCAGTACTTC
TRBJ2-5	TRBV5-6	17	-	few	CASSLCFIRSDQETQYF	TGTGCCAGCAGCTTGTGTTTTATACGAAGCGACCAAGAGACCCAGTACTTC
TRBJ2-7	TRBV7-9	13	TRBD1	-	CASSRQGNSEQYF	TGTGCCAGCAGTAGACAGGGCAACAGCGAGCAGTACTTC
TRBJ1-1	TRBV29-1	12	-	-	CSVRRGRTEAFF	TGCAGCGTGCGGCGGGGGAGGACTGAAGCTTTCTTT
TRBJ1-5	TRBV28	14	TRBD1	-	CASSSGTGGQPQHF	TGTGCCAGCAGTTCGGGGACAGGGGGCCAGCCCCAGCATTTT
TRBJ1-2	TRBV6-5	14	TRBD1	-	CASRETGAGYGYTF	TGTGCCAGCAGGGAGACAGGGGCGGGCTATGGCTACACCTTC
TRBJ1-1	TRBV6-6	14	-	-	CAGSYGGGSTEAFF	TGTGCCGGCAGTTACGGGGGGGGAAGCACTGAAGCTTTCTTT
TRBJ1-2	TRBV4-2	13	-	-	CASSDPDSYGYTF	TGTGCCAGCAGCGACCCGGACAGTTATGGCTACACCTTC
TRBJ1-1	TRBV6-5	13	-	-	CASSLTRYTEAFF	TGTGCCAGCAGTTTGACACGATACACTGAAGCTTTCTTT
TRBJ1-1	TRBV7-9	12	-	-	CATGPADTEAFF	TGTGCCACAGGGCCTGCAGACACTGAAGCTTTCTTT
TRBJ2-5	TRBV29-1	10	-	-	CSVVRETQYF	TGCAGCGTTGTGAGAGAGACCCAGTACTTC
TRBJ2-3	TRBV18	18	-	-	CASSPNSDRPFGSDTQYF	TGTGCCAGCTCACCAAACAGCGACAGACCCTTTGGGTCAGATACGCAGTATTTT
TRBJ2-7	TRBV25-1	15	TRBD1	few	CASNSEDRGFYEQYF	TGTGCCAGCAACTCCGAGGACAGGGGTTTCTACGAGCAGTACTTC
TRBJ2-7	TRBV11-2	13	-	once	CASSKGQTEEQYF	TGTGCCAGTAGTAAGGGGCAAACCGAGGAGCAGTACTTC
TRBJ2-3	TRBV19	13	-	-	CASSIYAQDTQYF	TGTGCCAGTAGTATCTATGCGCAAGATACGCAGTATTTT
TRBJ2-7	TRBV4-1	15	-	-	CASSLAGTRGDEQYF	TGCGCCAGCAGCCTGGCCGGGACCAGGGGGGACGAGCAGTACTTC
TRBJ1-2	TRBV6-1	12	-	-	CASRSTGVGYTF	TGTGCCAGCAGGTCTACAGGAGTTGGCTACACCTTC
TRBJ1-2	TRBV7-2	15	TRBD1	-	CASSLGTGGVYGYTF	TGTGCCAGCAGCTTAGGGACAGGGGGCGTCTATGGCTACACCTTC
TRBJ2-2	TRBV4-2	15	TRBD2	-	CASSLTSGSTGELFF	TGTGCCAGCAGCCTGACTAGCGGGAGCACCGGGGAGCTGTTTTTT
TRBJ2-7	TRBV5-6	16	-	few	CASSFAPLEAGNEQYF	TGTGCCAGCAGCTTCGCCCCACTGGAGGCCGGCAACGAGCAGTACTTC
TRBJ1-5	TRBV28	14	TRBD1	few	CASLTGEGNQPQHF	TGTGCCAGCCTCACAGGGGAAGGCAATCAGCCCCAGCATTTT
TRBJ2-2	TRBV4-3	16	TRBD2	-	CASSPTGTRYTGELFF	TGCGCCAGCAGCCCGACCGGGACTAGATACACCGGGGAGCTGTTTTTT
TRBJ2-7	TRBV7-3	16	TRBD2	-	CASSLTSAAGEGEQYF	TGTGCCAGCAGCCTAACGTCCGCAGCGGGAGAAGGCGAGCAGTACTTC
TRBJ2-4	TRBV11-3	16	-	-	CASAPRDKAGKNIQYF	TGTGCCAGCGCCCCCCGGGACAAGGCAGGCAAAAACATTCAGTACTTC
TRBJ1-3	TRBV9	12	-	-	CASSAVGNTIYF	TGTGCCAGCAGCGCCGTGGGAAACACCATATATTTT
TRBJ2-2	TRBV6-1	13	-	once	CASSEVRLLELFF	TGTGCCAGCAGTGAAGTAAGACTGTTGGAGCTGTTTTTT
TRBJ1-5	TRBV7-9	12	-	-	CASSWGGERQHF	TGTGCCAGCAGTTGGGGGGGTGAGCGCCAGCATTTT
TRBJ2-5	TRBV14	14	TRBD1	-	CASSPRQGVQTQYF	TGTGCCAGCAGCCCCAGACAGGGTGTACAGACCCAGTACTTC
TRBJ1-3	TRBV21-1	18	-	-	CASSKGKGGLALRNTIYF	TGTGCCAGCAGCAAAGGTAAGGGAGGGCTAGCCCTGCGTAACACCATATATTTT
TRBJ1-3	TRBV7-6	16	TRBD1	-	CASSIRDRASGNTIYF	TGTGCCAGCAGCATCCGGGACAGGGCTTCTGGAAACACCATATATTTT
TRBJ1-4	TRBV28	14	-	-	CASSPGAGVEKLFF	TGTGCCAGCAGTCCAGGGGCTGGGGTGGAAAAACTGTTTTTT
TRBJ1-6	TRBV6-1	18	-	few	CASSGWGSAGAYNSPLHF	TGTGCCAGCAGTGGCTGGGGTTCGGCAGGGGCCTATAATTCACCCCTCCACTTT
TRBJ2-1	TRBV10-2	21	-	-	CASSVPTVPPRSDVSYNEQFF	TGCGCCAGCAGTGTCCCGACAGTACCCCCTCGGTCGGATGTCTCCTACAATGAGCAGTTCTTC
TRBJ2-1	TRBV7-9	17	TRBD2	-	CASSSTLAGSSYNEQFF	TGTGCCAGCAGCTCCACACTAGCGGGCTCCTCCTACAATGAGCAGTTCTTC
TRBJ2-3	TRBV7-2	15	TRBD1	-	CASSLGQGGTDTQYF	TGTGCCAGCAGCCTCGGACAGGGGGGCACAGATACGCAGTATTTT
TRBJ1-6	TRBV29-1	14	-	-	CSVAEGRLNSPLHF	TGCAGCGTTGCAGAGGGGAGGCTGAATTCACCCCTCCACTTT
TRBJ1-1	TRBV12-5	12	-	-	CASGTRGAEAFF	TGTGCTAGTGGTACCCGGGGGGCTGAAGCTTTCTTT
TRBJ2-3	TRBV2	16	TRBD2	-	CASSLERGPSTDTQYF	TGTGCCAGCAGTTTGGAGCGGGGCCCTAGCACAGATACGCAGTATTTT
TRBJ1-4	TRBV6-5	13	TRBD1	-	CASSGTGNEKLFF	TGTGCCAGCAGTGGGACAGGGAACGAAAAACTGTTTTTT